These T cell receptor beta chains were read from a single sample in a study of cytomegalovirus exposure and HLA in healthy donors. Generated by immunoSEQ multiplex PCR, the TCRdb table keeps only in-frame clones and is missing some. Among some 330,000 clones listed, 75% to 90% were seen once. Sequenced material: PBMCs. Source of these receptors: a woman under 30 in good health and CMV-seronegative. Both conserved end residues are part of each CDR3. A D gene is named only where the DNA matches it firmly. Clone size is given for some rows only: seen once, a few or many times, or a class if the clone is expanded.

>TRBJ2-3|-|TRBV19|TRBD2
CASSIGLAESTDTQYF
TGTGCCAGTAGTATTGGGCTAGCGGAAAGCACAGATACGCAGTATTTT
>TRBJ1-3|-|TRBV19|TRBD1
CASSINPWTGGEDTIYF
TGTGCCAGTAGTATTAATCCGTGGACAGGGGGCGAGGACACCATATATTTT
>TRBJ1-1|-|TRBV28|TRBD1
CASGTASTEAFF
TGTGCCAGCGGGACAGCGAGCACTGAAGCTTTCTTT
>TRBJ1-1|once|TRBV5-1|TRBD1
CASRPGQGGVGTEAFF
TGCGCCAGCAGGCCGGGACAGGGGGGCGTAGGCACTGAAGCTTTCTTT
>TRBJ2-3|once|TRBV5-6|-
CASSLGPSSSTDTQYF
TGTGCCAGCAGCCTTGGACCTAGCAGCAGCACAGATACGCAGTATTTT
>TRBJ2-1|-|TRBV7-7|TRBD1
CASSLAGTGVGNEQFF
TGTGCTAGCAGCTTAGCAGGGACAGGGGTCGGCAATGAGCAGTTCTTC
>TRBJ2-1|-|TRBV7-3|-
CASSLMGADEQFF
TGTGCCAGCAGCTTAATGGGAGCCGATGAGCAGTTCTTC
>TRBJ2-1|-|TRBV19|TRBD2
CASSLMTSGSLGGEQFF
TGTGCCAGTAGTCTCATGACTAGCGGGAGCTTGGGCGGTGAGCAGTTCTTC
>TRBJ1-1|-|TRBV5-6|TRBD1
CASSFRDRGSEAFF
TGTGCCAGCAGCTTCCGGGACAGGGGAAGTGAAGCTTTCTTT
>TRBJ1-5|-|TRBV25-1|-
CASSVDSNQPQHF
TGTGCCAGCAGTGTAGATAGCAATCAGCCCCAGCATTTT
>TRBJ1-1|once|TRBV11-1|-
CASSLLRVNTEAFF
TGTGCCAGCTCTCTTCTGAGAGTGAACACTGAAGCTTTCTTT
>TRBJ2-3|-|TRBV7-6|-
CASTIGGESTDTQYF
TGTGCCAGCACAATAGGCGGGGAGAGCACAGATACGCAGTATTTT
>TRBJ2-2|-|TRBV27|TRBD1
CASRGQGSTGELFF
TGTGCCAGCAGGGGACAGGGTAGCACCGGGGAGCTGTTTTTT
>TRBJ1-1|few|TRBV2|TRBD1
CASSGQGNTEAFF
TGTGCCAGCAGTGGACAGGGGAACACTGAAGCTTTCTTT
>TRBJ1-3|-|TRBV29-1|TRBD1
CSITGGSGNTIYF
TGCAGTATAACAGGGGGTTCTGGAAACACCATATATTTT
>TRBJ2-3|-|TRBV6-5|-
CASSYSAGLGTDTQYF
TGTGCCAGCAGTTACTCGGCGGGGTTAGGCACAGATACGCAGTATTTT
>TRBJ2-2|-|TRBV5-1|TRBD1
CASSQGTGGIGELFF
TGCGCCAGCAGCCAGGGGACAGGGGGCATCGGGGAGCTGTTTTTT
>TRBJ1-1|-|TRBV5-1|-
CASSGQSNTEAFF
TGCGCCAGCAGCGGGCAGTCGAACACTGAAGCTTTCTTT
>TRBJ2-1|once|TRBV25-1|TRBD2
CATGLAGANEQFF
TGTGCCACCGGGCTAGCGGGAGCCAATGAGCAGTTCTTC
>TRBJ2-7|-|TRBV6-5|-
CASSYSPSNEQYF
TGTGCCAGCAGTTACTCACCTAGCAACGAGCAGTACTTC
>TRBJ2-7|-|TRBV7-2|TRBD2
CASSWGTSGNGYEQYF
TGTGCCAGCAGCTGGGGAACTAGCGGGAACGGGTACGAGCAGTACTTC
>TRBJ2-2|-|TRBV7-6|-
CASSSDTGQAGELFF
TGTGCCAGCAGCTCGGATACAGGGCAGGCCGGGGAGCTGTTTTTT
>TRBJ2-1|-|TRBV2|-
CASRSGSSYNEQFF
TGTGCCAGCAGAAGCGGTAGCTCCTACAATGAGCAGTTCTTC